The present T cell receptor beta chain was sequenced within a study of T-cell reconstitution after alpha-beta-depleted transplantation in children. This clonotype occurred a few times. The length of the CDR3 is 18 residues. J lost 5 bases, V lost 8 bases, and 12 bases had no gene match. This sample's TCRbeta library carried unique molecular identifier barcodes. TCRdb passed the PCR reads through MiXCR, listing each CDR3 protein once. Of fewer than 700,000 distinct CDR3 sequences listed, under 15% are singletons. The clonotype originates from a male patient between 5 and 17 years old who had a stem cell transplant for acute myeloid leukemia, so the T cells may come from the graft donor. J is TRBJ2-1 and V is TRBV12-3 or TRBV12-4; 16 bases align to TRBD2. The material was PBMCs, mostly from graft donor cells, obtained 360 days after TCRalphabeta/CD19-depleted stem cell transplant. CDR3 DNA: TGTGCCAGCGGATGGACTAGGGGGACTAGCGGGAGGGACAATGAGCAGTTCTTC. This gives the protein CASGWTRGTSGRDNEQFF.